A single sample is the source of the 12 T cell receptor beta chains below, sequenced in a study of T-cell memory formation after mild COVID-19. TCRdb called the 5' RACE reads again in MiXCR, with one record for every CDR3 protein. This table holds 270,000 or so distinct CDR3 sequences, around 17% found once. Specimen: PBMCs or a T cell subset sorted from them (not recorded which). Receptor source: a young man who had mild COVID-19 (a few samples of this study predate the infection). Cell type and time point are not known.

This clonotype was counted between two and nine times. The V call is TRBV4-3, the J call TRBJ1-2; D uncertain. Trimming cost V 4 bases and J 10 bases, with 13 bases left between them. CDR1 is LGHNA and CDR2 is YSLEER in the germline V gene. This CDR3 has 12 amino acids. CDR3 sequence (DNA): TGCGCCAGCAGCCGCTCAAGAGACCTCTACACCTTC. This codes for CASSRSRDLYTF.

V gene TRBV9 combines with J gene TRBJ1-4; perhaps TRBD1 as D (6 bases). The CDR3 is 14 residues long. Looked up from germline, CDR1 is SGDLS and CDR2 is YYNGEE. The ends were cut back, 4 bases at V and 3 bases at J, with 10 bases in the middle. The CDR3 loop is CASSRDTANEKLFF. The CDR3 nucleotides are TGTGCCAGCAGCCGGGACACGGCTAATGAAAAACTGTTTTTT.

This chain joins TRBV2 and TRBJ2-4; unclear D gene. Trimming stripped 0 bases from V and 1 base from J, with 1 base between. In germline, CDR1 is SNHLY, CDR2 FYNNEI. The CDR3 has 13 residues. In nucleotides, the CDR3 is TGTGCCAGCAGTGAAGCGGCCAAAAACATTCAGTACTTC. It codes for CASSEAAKNIQYF.

This clonotype appeared many times. The V call is TRBV7-2, the J call TRBJ1-1; D is ambiguous. Germline CDR1 and CDR2: SGHTA and FQGNSA. This CDR3 has 14 residues. Trimming pared 5 bases from V and 0 bases from J, leaving 10 bases between. The CDR3 region has the DNA TGTGCCAGCAGCCCCTTCGGCTTGAACACTGAAGCTTTCTTT. Its protein product is CASSPFGLNTEAFF. The full variable domain, completed using reference TRBV7-2 and TRBJ1-1, is GAGVSQSPSNKVTEKGKDVELRCDPISGHTALYWYRQSLGQGLEFLIYFQGNSAPDKSGLPSDRFSAERTGGSVSTLTIQRTQQEDSAVYLCASSPFGLNTEAFFGQGTRLTVV.

The V and J genes are TRBV11-2 and TRBJ2-3; 8 bases are shared with TRBD1. The CDR3 consists of 16 residues. The germline CDR1 and CDR2 sequences are SGHAT and FQNNGV. The J segment lost 2 bases and the V segment lost 2 bases, leaving 6 bases of the junction unmatched. The CDR3 region is CASSLKGQAATDTQYF. For the CDR3, the DNA is TGTGCCAGCAGCTTAAAGGGACAGGCTGCCACAGATACGCAGTATTTT.

This clonotype showed up just a few times. V usage is TRBV7-8 and J usage is TRBJ1-6; D uncertain. The CDR3 loop spans 13 amino acids. V dropped 1 base and J dropped 8 bases, with 6 bases sitting between them. Germline-derived CDR1 and CDR2 are SGHVS and FQNEAQ. The CDR3 reads CASSLDAYSPLHF. The CDR3 DNA is TGTGCCAGCAGCTTAGATGCATATTCACCCCTCCACTTT.

The V gene is TRBV6-2 or TRBV6-3, the J gene TRBJ2-1; D is unclear. The CDR3 consists of 16 residues. V gave up 2 bases and J gave up 3 bases, with 14 bases separating them. Germline V CDR1 and CDR2: MNHEY, SVGEGT. The CDR3: CASSYETHSLYNEQFF. CDR3 DNA: TGTGCCAGCAGTTACGAGACACATTCCCTCTACAATGAGCAGTTCTTC.

The chain carries TRBV7-2 and TRBJ1-1; TRBD1 agrees at 9 bases. CDR1 is SGHTA, CDR2 FQGNSA, per germline. J lost 1 base, V lost 1 base, and 1 base had no gene match. There are 15 residues in the CDR3. This CDR3 reads CASSLVTGGNTEAFF. The CDR3 region has the DNA TGTGCCAGCAGCTTAGTGACAGGGGGGAACACTGAAGCTTTCTTT.

The CDR3 bases are TGTGCCAGCAGTTCGACAGGTCCTCCCTATGGCTACACCTTC. It is translated as CASSSTGPPYGYTF. This rearrangement joins TRBV25-1 to TRBJ1-2, with D maybe TRBD1 (6 bases). This CDR3 contains 14 residues. Per germline, CDR1 MGHDK and CDR2 SYGVNS. V lost 5 bases to trimming and J lost 4 bases, with 14 bases between them.

This clonotype appeared a single time. CDR3 protein: CAISAEGNYGYTF. The CDR3 nucleotides read TGTGCCATCAGTGCCGAGGGTAACTATGGCTACACCTTC. The rearrangement uses TRBV10-3 and TRBJ1-2; D is unclear. The CDR3 is made up of 13 amino acids. Germline CDR1 is ENHRY and CDR2 is SYGVKD. Trimming shortened V by 4 bases and J by 1 base, and 7 bases separated the two germline ends.

This clonotype was observed a handful of times. This rearrangement joins TRBV20-1 to TRBJ2-6; D unclear. CDR3 length: 15 amino acids. V was pared by 1 base and J by 2 bases, with 9 bases between. CDR1 and CDR2 (germline): DFQATT, SNEGSKA (reference sequence). Here the CDR3 DNA reads TGCAGTGCTAGAGGCGGAGACGCTGGGGCCAACGTCCTGACTTTC. It is translated as CSARGGDAGANVLTF.

This clonotype was counted many times. Mismatch with germline at one junction end may stem from a read error. The CDR3 coding sequence is TGCGCCAGCAGTTTTAACGGGAACACTGAAGCTTTCTTT. Amino acids: CASSFNGNTEAFF. The rearrangement links TRBV11-2 to TRBJ1-1, with D hard to call. The CDR3 sequence is 13 residues long. Germline V lookup: CDR1 SGHAT, CDR2 FQNNGV.